The rows below give T cell receptor beta chains drawn from one sample of a study of blood T cell repertoires in COVID-19. Here immunoSEQ multiplex PCR was the method, and the copy in TCRdb shows in-frame clones only, minus some. There are approximately 130,000 clones in the sample; 84% occur only once, and 10% to 15% lies in the top ten. Sequenced: peripheral blood. These receptors all stem from a human donor in a cohort sampled during active COVID-19. The CDR3 runs from the conserved cysteine through the conserved F or W. Fields, in order: CDR3 DNA, CDR3 protein, J gene, clone size, V gene, D gene. D genes are given only for firm matches. Size is omitted from some rows. Given values are once, few, many or a class for expanded clones.

cdr3_nt: TGTGCCAGCAGACAGCTTGCGGGGGGCCCAAGGGAGCAGTACTTC
cdr3_aa: CASRQLAGGPREQYF
j_call: TRBJ2-7
clone_size: .
v_call: TRBV6-6
d_call: TRBD2

cdr3_nt: TGTGCCAGCAGTTTACTTCGGGGGAACACTGAAGCTTTCTTT
cdr3_aa: CASSLLRGNTEAFF
j_call: TRBJ1-1
clone_size: .
v_call: TRBV27
d_call: .

cdr3_nt: TGTGCCAGCAGCCTTCAGTCGGGGTCGGATCAGCCCCAGCATTTT
cdr3_aa: CASSLQSGSDQPQHF
j_call: TRBJ1-5
clone_size: .
v_call: TRBV5-5
d_call: .

cdr3_nt: TGTGCTAGTGGTTTGCCAACGAGGGGGGGGATAGGAGAGCAGTTCTTC
cdr3_aa: CASGLPTRGGIGEQFF
j_call: TRBJ2-1
clone_size: .
v_call: TRBV12-5
d_call: .

cdr3_nt: TGTGCCAGCAGCCCGGGGGGGACGGGGTTCACCGGGGAGCTGTTTTTT
cdr3_aa: CASSPGGTGFTGELFF
j_call: TRBJ2-2
clone_size: .
v_call: TRBV11-3
d_call: TRBD2

cdr3_nt: TGTGCCAGCAGCTTAGGGCTTGGACAGGGAGGGGAGCAGTTCTTC
cdr3_aa: CASSLGLGQGGEQFF
j_call: TRBJ2-1
clone_size: .
v_call: TRBV11-2
d_call: .

cdr3_nt: TGTGCCAGCAGGATAGACTCGAACACTGAAGCTTTCTTT
cdr3_aa: CASRIDSNTEAFF
j_call: TRBJ1-1
clone_size: .
v_call: TRBV2
d_call: .

cdr3_nt: TGTGCCAGCAGCTTGCAGGAAAGAAGGCAGCCCCAGCATTTT
cdr3_aa: CASSLQERRQPQHF
j_call: TRBJ1-5
clone_size: once
v_call: TRBV5-8
d_call: .

cdr3_nt: TGTGCCAGCAGCCCCTCCCCCACGGGCTACAATGAGCAGTTCTTC
cdr3_aa: CASSPSPTGYNEQFF
j_call: TRBJ2-1
clone_size: once
v_call: TRBV9
d_call: .

cdr3_nt: TGTGCCAGCAGTAGCGGGGGGGTCACAGATACGCAGTATTTT
cdr3_aa: CASSSGGVTDTQYF
j_call: TRBJ2-3
clone_size: .
v_call: TRBV2
d_call: TRBD2

cdr3_nt: TGTGCTAGTGGTTTGGCTGCCACCGGGACAGGATACCAAGAGACCCAGTACTTC
cdr3_aa: CASGLAATGTGYQETQYF
j_call: TRBJ2-5
clone_size: .
v_call: TRBV12-5
d_call: TRBD1

cdr3_nt: TGTGCCAGCAAGGGGAATGGCCCTGGTGGCTACACCTTC
cdr3_aa: CASKGNGPGGYTF
j_call: TRBJ1-2
clone_size: .
v_call: TRBV21-1
d_call: .

cdr3_nt: TGCGCCTCCCCCGGGGAAGCCGTATATGGCTACACCTTC
cdr3_aa: CASPGEAVYGYTF
j_call: TRBJ1-2
clone_size: .
v_call: TRBV5-1
d_call: .

cdr3_nt: TGTGCCAGCAGTGTCTCTAGCGGGGGCCGGTATCTTAGCTCCTACAATGAGCAGTTCTTC
cdr3_aa: CASSVSSGGRYLSSYNEQFF
j_call: TRBJ2-1
clone_size: .
v_call: TRBV6-1
d_call: TRBD2

cdr3_nt: TGTGCCAGCAGCTTGTTTGGGACAGGAGTCCACGAGCAGTACTTC
cdr3_aa: CASSLFGTGVHEQYF
j_call: TRBJ2-7
clone_size: .
v_call: TRBV5-6
d_call: TRBD1

cdr3_nt: TGTGCCAGCAGTTCATTGGGACTCTCGAGCTCCTACGAGCAGTACTTC
cdr3_aa: CASSSLGLSSSYEQYF
j_call: TRBJ2-7
clone_size: .
v_call: TRBV6-2/TRBV6-3
d_call: .

cdr3_nt: TGTGCCAGCAGCTCGGGGACAGGGGGCTTCGGGGAGCTGTTTTTT
cdr3_aa: CASSSGTGGFGELFF
j_call: TRBJ2-2
clone_size: .
v_call: TRBV11-2
d_call: TRBD1

cdr3_nt: TGTGCCAGCAGCTCCCACAGGGGGGGTTGGGAGACCCAGTACTTC
cdr3_aa: CASSSHRGGWETQYF
j_call: TRBJ2-5
clone_size: .
v_call: TRBV7-3
d_call: .

cdr3_nt: TGTGCCAGTAGTCCTCTAGGCAGCACAGATACGCAGTATTTT
cdr3_aa: CASSPLGSTDTQYF
j_call: TRBJ2-3
clone_size: .
v_call: TRBV19
d_call: .

cdr3_nt: TGTGCCAGCAGTTTATCGTCTAGGCGGGGTAACACAGATACGCAGTATTTT
cdr3_aa: CASSLSSRRGNTDTQYF
j_call: TRBJ2-3
clone_size: once
v_call: TRBV27
d_call: .

cdr3_nt: TGTGCCAGCAGCTTGTCCCCTGGCAGGTTGGATTCACCCCTCCACTTT
cdr3_aa: CASSLSPGRLDSPLHF
j_call: TRBJ1-6
clone_size: few
v_call: TRBV5-6
d_call: .

cdr3_nt: TGTGCCAGCAGTCCGCGTGAGGGAGGGGGCTACGAGCAGTACTTC
cdr3_aa: CASSPREGGGYEQYF
j_call: TRBJ2-7
clone_size: .
v_call: TRBV27
d_call: .

cdr3_nt: TGTGCCAGCAGCTCAGACAGTTATAGCAATCAGCCCCAGCATTTT
cdr3_aa: CASSSDSYSNQPQHF
j_call: TRBJ1-5
clone_size: few
v_call: TRBV5-5
d_call: .

cdr3_nt: TGTGCTAGCAGCTTAGCGCTAGGCAGCTCCTACAATGAGCAGTTCTTC
cdr3_aa: CASSLALGSSYNEQFF
j_call: TRBJ2-1
clone_size: .
v_call: TRBV7-7
d_call: .

cdr3_nt: TGCAGTGCTAGTGAACCGGGACAAGTCAATGAGCAGTTCTTC
cdr3_aa: CSASEPGQVNEQFF
j_call: TRBJ2-1
clone_size: .
v_call: TRBV20-1
d_call: .

cdr3_nt: TGTGCCATCAGTGGCAAGGGGCGGGGGACTAGCGGGGGCGTAGTCTACGAGCAGTACTTC
cdr3_aa: CAISGKGRGTSGGVVYEQYF
j_call: TRBJ2-7
clone_size: .
v_call: TRBV10-3
d_call: TRBD2

cdr3_nt: TGCGCCAGCAGCTGGGGGACAGGTGGGACCTACGAGCAGTACTTC
cdr3_aa: CASSWGTGGTYEQYF
j_call: TRBJ2-7
clone_size: once
v_call: TRBV5-1
d_call: TRBD1

cdr3_nt: TGTGCCAGCTCACCGGCGGGCAGCTCTGGAAACACCATATATTTT
cdr3_aa: CASSPAGSSGNTIYF
j_call: TRBJ1-3
clone_size: few
v_call: TRBV18
d_call: .

cdr3_nt: TGTGCCACCAGCAGAGATCGGTTAGGAAACACCATATATTTT
cdr3_aa: CATSRDRLGNTIYF
j_call: TRBJ1-3
clone_size: .
v_call: TRBV15
d_call: .

cdr3_nt: TGTGCCACCAGTGATACACGTAGCACAGATACGCAGTATTTT
cdr3_aa: CATSDTRSTDTQYF
j_call: TRBJ2-3
clone_size: .
v_call: TRBV24-1
d_call: .

cdr3_nt: TGTGCCACAGCAGGACAGGGGACGTCGGATACGCAGTATTTT
cdr3_aa: CATAGQGTSDTQYF
j_call: TRBJ2-3
clone_size: .
v_call: TRBV24-1
d_call: TRBD1

cdr3_nt: TGCGCCAGCAGCCGGGGGGAGCCTAATGAAAAACTGTTTTTT
cdr3_aa: CASSRGEPNEKLFF
j_call: TRBJ1-4
clone_size: once
v_call: TRBV5-1
d_call: .

cdr3_nt: TGTGCCAGCAGTTACGACAGGCTCAATCAGCCCCAGCATTTT
cdr3_aa: CASSYDRLNQPQHF
j_call: TRBJ1-5
clone_size: .
v_call: TRBV6-5
d_call: .